This T cell receptor (beta chain) was observed in a study of blood T cells in healthy people across ages. The authors ran a second PCR of about 6 to 11 cycles using a sample-barcoded 5' primer and a J-beta primer mix. TCRdb called the 5' RACE reads again in MiXCR, with one record for every CDR3 protein. Among 650,000 to 800,000 distinct CDR3 sequences, approximately 52% were seen once, and the ten largest hold around an eighth. The sample providers were healthy Caucasian people from Russia, aged roughly 6 to 95. The CDR3 is 13 residues long. The J segment lost 1 base and the V segment lost 3 bases, leaving 2 bases of the junction unmatched. From germline, CDR1 is SQVTM and CDR2 ANQGSEA.

The receptor was derived from a woman older than 75 in good health. This chain links TRBV29-1 with TRBJ1-1; 7 bases are shared with TRBD1. The sample taken for sequencing was blood. CDR3 sequence (DNA): TGCAGCGTTGAGGGACAGCCGAACACTGAAGCTTTCTTT. Its translation: CSVEGQPNTEAFF.